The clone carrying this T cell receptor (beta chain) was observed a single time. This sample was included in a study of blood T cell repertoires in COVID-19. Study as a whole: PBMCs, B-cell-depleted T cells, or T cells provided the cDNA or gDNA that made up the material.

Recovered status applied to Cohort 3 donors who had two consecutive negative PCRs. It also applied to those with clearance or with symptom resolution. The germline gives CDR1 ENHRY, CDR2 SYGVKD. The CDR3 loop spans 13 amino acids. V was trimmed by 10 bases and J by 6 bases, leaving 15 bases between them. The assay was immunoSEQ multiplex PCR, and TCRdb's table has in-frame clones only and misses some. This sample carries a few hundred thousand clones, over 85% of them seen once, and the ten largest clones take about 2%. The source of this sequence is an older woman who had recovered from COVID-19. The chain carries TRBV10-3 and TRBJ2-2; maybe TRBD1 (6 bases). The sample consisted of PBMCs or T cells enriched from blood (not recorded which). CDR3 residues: CATQKDSPGELFF. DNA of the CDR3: TGTGCCACCCAAAAGGACAGTCCCGGGGAGCTGTTTTTT.